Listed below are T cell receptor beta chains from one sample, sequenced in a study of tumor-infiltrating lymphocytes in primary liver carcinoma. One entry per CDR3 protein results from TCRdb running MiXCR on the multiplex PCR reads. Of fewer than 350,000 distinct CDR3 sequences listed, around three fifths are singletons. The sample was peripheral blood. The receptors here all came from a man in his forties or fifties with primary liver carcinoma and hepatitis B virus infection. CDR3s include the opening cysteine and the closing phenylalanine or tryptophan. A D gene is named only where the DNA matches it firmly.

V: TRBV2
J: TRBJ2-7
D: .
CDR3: CASSEGPDIYEQYF

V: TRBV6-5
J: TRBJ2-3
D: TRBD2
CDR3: CASSSGTSGRNGDTQYF

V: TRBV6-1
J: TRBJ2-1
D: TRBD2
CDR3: CASRGLSDIEQFF

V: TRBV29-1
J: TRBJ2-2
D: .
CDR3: CGIRSGSGELFF

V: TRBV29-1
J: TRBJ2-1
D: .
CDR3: CSVGPGSYNEQFF

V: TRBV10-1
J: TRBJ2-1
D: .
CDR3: CASSEGSAGHSEQFF

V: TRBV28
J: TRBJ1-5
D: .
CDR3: CASSSPDSQPRHF

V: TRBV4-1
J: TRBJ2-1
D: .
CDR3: CVSSQVDLMTYNEQFF

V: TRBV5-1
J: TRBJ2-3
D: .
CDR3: CASSLDPTSTDTQYF

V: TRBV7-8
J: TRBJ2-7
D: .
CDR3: CASSPNADSASYEQYF

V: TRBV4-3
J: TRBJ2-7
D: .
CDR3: CASSQASGSSYEQYF

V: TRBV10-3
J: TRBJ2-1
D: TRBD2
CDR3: CAISGSREGRHEHFF

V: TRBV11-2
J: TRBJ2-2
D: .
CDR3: CASSLFPIGWVGELFF

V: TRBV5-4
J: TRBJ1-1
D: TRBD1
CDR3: CASSRKQGDTEAFF

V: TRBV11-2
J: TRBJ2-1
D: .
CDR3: CASSLGLVLANEQFF

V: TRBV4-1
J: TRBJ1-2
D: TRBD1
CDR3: CASSPVDRDSYGHNF

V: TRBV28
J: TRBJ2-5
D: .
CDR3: CASSTSPETQYF

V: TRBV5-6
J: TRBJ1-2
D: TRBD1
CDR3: CASSLGQGMRPLYGYTF

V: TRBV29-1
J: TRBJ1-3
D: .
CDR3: CSVDPGTSGNTIYF

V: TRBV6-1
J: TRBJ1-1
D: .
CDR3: CASRSRRAMNTEAFF

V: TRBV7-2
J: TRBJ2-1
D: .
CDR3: CASSSRGPTAGEQFF

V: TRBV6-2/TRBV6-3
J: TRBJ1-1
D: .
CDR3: CASRRWDSGETEAFF

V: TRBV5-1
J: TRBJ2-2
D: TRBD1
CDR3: CASSYDPTGGYTGELFF

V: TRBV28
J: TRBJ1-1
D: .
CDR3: CASSSRGRGMVNTEAFF

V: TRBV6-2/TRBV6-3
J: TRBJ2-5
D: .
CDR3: CVSKDGLRETQYF

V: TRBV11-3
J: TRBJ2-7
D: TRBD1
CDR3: CASSLEGGPSAGEQYF

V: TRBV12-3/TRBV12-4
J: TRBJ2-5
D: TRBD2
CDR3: CASSLYRGLAVETQYF

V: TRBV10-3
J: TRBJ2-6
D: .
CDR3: CATGRTGTGANVLTF